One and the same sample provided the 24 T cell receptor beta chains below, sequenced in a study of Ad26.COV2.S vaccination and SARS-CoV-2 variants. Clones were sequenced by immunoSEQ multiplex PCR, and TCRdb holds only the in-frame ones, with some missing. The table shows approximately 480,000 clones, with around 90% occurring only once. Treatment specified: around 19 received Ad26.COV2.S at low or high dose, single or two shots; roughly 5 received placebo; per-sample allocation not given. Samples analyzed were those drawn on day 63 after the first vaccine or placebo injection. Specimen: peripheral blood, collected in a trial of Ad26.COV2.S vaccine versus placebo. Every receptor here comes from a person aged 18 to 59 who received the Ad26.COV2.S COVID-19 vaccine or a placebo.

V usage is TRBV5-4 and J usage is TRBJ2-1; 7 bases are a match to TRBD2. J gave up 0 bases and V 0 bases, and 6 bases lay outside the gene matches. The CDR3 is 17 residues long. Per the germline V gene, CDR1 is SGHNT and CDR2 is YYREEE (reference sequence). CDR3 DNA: TGTGCCAGCAGCTTGGGTAGCGGGTCGAGCTCCTACAATGAGCAGTTCTTC. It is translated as CASSLGSGSSSYNEQFF. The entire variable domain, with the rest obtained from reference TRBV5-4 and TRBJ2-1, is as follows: ETGVTQSPTHLIKTRGQQVTLRCSSQSGHNTVSWYQQALGQGPQFIFQYYREEENGRGNFPPRFSGLQFPNYSSELNVNALELDDSALYLCASSLGSGSSSYNEQFFGPGTRLTVL.

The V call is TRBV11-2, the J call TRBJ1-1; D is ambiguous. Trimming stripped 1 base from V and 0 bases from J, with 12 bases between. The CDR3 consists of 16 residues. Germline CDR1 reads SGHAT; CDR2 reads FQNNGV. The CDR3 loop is CASSLVSQAMNTEAFF. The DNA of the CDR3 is TGTGCCAGCAGCTTAGTAAGCCAGGCAATGAACACTGAAGCTTTCTTT.

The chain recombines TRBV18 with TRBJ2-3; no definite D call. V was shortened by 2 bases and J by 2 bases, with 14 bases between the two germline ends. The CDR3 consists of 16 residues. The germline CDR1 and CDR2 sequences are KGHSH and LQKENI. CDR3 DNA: TGTGCCAGCTCACCAGAGTATGTAGCCTTCACAGATACGCAGTATTTT. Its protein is CASSPEYVAFTDTQYF.

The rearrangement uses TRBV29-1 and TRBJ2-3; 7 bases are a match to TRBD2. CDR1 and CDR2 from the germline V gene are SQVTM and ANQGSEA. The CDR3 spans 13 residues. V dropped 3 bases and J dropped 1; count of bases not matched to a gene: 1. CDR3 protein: CSVDGGGTDTQYF. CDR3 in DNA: TGCAGCGTTGATGGGGGGGGCACAGATACGCAGTATTTT.

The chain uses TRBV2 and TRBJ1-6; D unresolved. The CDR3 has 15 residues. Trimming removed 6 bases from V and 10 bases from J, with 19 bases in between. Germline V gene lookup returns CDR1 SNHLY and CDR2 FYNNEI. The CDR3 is CASSSTGSQGSPLHF. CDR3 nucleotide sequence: TGTGCCAGCAGCTCTACCGGAAGCCAAGGGTCACCCCTCCACTTT.

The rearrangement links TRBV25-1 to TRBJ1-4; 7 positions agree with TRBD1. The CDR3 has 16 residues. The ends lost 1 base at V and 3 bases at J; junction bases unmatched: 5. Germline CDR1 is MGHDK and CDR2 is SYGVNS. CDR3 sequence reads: CASSECRQGPNEKLFF. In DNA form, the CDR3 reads TGTGCCAGCAGTGAATGTAGACAGGGCCCTAATGAAAAACTGTTTTTT.

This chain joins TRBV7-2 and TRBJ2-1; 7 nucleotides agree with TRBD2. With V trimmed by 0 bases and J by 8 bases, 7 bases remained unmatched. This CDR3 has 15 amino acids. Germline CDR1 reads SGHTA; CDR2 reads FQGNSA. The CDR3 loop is CASSLAAGKRDEQFF. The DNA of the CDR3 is TGTGCCAGCAGCTTAGCAGCGGGAAAAAGGGATGAGCAGTTCTTC.

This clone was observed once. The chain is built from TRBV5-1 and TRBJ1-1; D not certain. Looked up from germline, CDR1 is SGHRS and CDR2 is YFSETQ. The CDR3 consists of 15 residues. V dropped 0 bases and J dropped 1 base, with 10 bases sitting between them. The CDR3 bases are TGCGCCAGCAGCTTGGGCGGGGTGACGAACACTGAAGCTTTCTTT. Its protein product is CASSLGGVTNTEAFF.

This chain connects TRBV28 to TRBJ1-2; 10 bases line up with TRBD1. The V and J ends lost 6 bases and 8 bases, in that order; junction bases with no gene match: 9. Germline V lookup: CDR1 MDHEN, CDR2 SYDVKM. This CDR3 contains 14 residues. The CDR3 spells CASRGTGTGEGYTF. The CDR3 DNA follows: TGTGCCAGCAGAGGAACCGGGACAGGGGAAGGCTACACCTTC.

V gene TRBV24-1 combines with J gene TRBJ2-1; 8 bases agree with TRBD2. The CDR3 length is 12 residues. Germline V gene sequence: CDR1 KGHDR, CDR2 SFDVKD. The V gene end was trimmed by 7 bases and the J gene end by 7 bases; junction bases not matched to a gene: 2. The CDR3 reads CATSGRGNEQFF. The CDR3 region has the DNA TGTGCCACCAGCGGGAGGGGGAATGAGCAGTTCTTC.

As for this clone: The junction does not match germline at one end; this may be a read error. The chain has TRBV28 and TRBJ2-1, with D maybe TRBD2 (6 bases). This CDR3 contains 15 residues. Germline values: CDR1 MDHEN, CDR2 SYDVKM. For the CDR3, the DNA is TGTGCCAGCCGTTTCCGGGACTCACATATTAATGAGCAGTTCTTC. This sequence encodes CASRFRDSHINEQFF.

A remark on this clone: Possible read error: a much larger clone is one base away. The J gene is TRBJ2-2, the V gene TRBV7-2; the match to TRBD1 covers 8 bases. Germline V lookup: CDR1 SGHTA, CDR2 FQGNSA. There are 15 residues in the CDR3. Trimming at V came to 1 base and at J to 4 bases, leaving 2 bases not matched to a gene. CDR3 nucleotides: TGTGCCAGCAGCTTAGGGACAGGGCTCACCGGGGAGCTGTTTTTT. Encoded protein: CASSLGTGLTGELFF.

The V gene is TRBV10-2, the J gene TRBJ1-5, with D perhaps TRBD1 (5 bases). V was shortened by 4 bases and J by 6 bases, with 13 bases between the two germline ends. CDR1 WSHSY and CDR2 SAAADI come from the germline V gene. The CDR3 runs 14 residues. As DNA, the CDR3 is TGCGCCAGCAGTGGGCGCAGGGATAGTCAGCCCCAGCATTTT. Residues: CASSGRRDSQPQHF.

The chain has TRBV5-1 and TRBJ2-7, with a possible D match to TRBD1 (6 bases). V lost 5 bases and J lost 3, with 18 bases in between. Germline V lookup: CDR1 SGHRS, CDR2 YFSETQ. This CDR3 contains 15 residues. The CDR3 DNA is TGCGCCAGCAGATCGGACGGAGCGACAGGCTACGAGCAGTACTTC. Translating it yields CASRSDGATGYEQYF.

The CDR3 nucleotides are TGTGCCAGCAGCTTTTCACGGCTCGAGGGCTACACCTTC. Amino acids: CASSFSRLEGYTF. The V gene is TRBV13, the J gene TRBJ1-2; D call uncertain. CDR3 length: 13 amino acids. From germline, CDR1 is PRHDT and CDR2 FYEKMQ (reference sequence). Trimming took 3 bases from V and 8 from J, leaving 13 bases between them.

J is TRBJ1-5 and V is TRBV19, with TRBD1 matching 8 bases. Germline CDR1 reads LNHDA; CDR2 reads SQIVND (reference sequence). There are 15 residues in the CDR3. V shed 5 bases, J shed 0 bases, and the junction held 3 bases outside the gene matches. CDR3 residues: CASSWTGNSNQPQHF. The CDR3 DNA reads TGTGCCAGTAGTTGGACAGGGAATAGCAATCAGCCCCAGCATTTT.

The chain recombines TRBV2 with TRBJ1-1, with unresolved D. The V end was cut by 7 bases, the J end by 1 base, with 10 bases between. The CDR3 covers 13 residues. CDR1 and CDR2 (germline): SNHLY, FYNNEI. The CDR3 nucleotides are TGTGCCAGCACTAGCGGCGGGAACACTGAAGCTTTCTTT. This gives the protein CASTSGGNTEAFF.

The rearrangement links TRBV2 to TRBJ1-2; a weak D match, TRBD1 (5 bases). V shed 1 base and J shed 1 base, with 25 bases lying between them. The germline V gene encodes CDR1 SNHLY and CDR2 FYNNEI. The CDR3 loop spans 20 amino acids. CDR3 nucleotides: TGTGCCAGCAGTGAAGAGGCAGGGACGTCGACTAAACGGGTTAACTATGGCTACACCTTC. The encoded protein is CASSEEAGTSTKRVNYGYTF.

CDR3 bases: TGTGCCAGCAGCGCCGGGACCGCCTACGAGCAGTACTTC. This gives the protein CASSAGTAYEQYF. The chain recombines TRBV9 with TRBJ2-7; D possibly matches TRBD1 or TRBD2 (5 bases each). The CDR3 sequence is 13 residues long. Germline-derived CDR1 and CDR2 are SGDLS and YYNGEE. The V end lost 3 bases, the J end lost 2 bases, and 9 bases lay between the germline ends.

In DNA form, the CDR3 reads TGTGCCATCAGTGCAACGACACCCGGTGAGCAGTTCTTC. It specifies CAISATTPGEQFF. The chain recombines TRBV10-3 with TRBJ2-1, with D hard to call. V gave up 4 bases and J gave up 9 bases, with 13 bases separating them. Germline values: CDR1 ENHRY, CDR2 SYGVKD. The length of the CDR3 is 13 residues.

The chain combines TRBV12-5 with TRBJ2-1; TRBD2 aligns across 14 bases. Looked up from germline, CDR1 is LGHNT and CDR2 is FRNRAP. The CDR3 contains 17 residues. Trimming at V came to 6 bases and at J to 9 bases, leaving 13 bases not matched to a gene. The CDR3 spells CASGATGTGLAGGEQFF. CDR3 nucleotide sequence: TGTGCTAGTGGAGCGACCGGGACAGGACTAGCGGGAGGTGAGCAGTTCTTC.

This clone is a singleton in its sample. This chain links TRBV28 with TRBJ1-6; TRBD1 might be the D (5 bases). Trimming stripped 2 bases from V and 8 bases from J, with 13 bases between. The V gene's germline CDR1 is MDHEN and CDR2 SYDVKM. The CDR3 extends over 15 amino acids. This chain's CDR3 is CASSLRVGVYSPLHF. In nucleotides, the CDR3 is TGTGCCAGCAGTTTAAGAGTAGGGGTGTATTCACCCCTCCACTTT.

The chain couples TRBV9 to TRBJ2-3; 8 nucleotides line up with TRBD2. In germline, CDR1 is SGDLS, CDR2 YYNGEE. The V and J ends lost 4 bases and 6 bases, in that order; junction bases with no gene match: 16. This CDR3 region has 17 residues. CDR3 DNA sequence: TGTGCCAGCAGCACAAACCGAGCGGGAGAGGAGGCTGATACGCAGTATTTT. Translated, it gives CASSTNRAGEEADTQYF.

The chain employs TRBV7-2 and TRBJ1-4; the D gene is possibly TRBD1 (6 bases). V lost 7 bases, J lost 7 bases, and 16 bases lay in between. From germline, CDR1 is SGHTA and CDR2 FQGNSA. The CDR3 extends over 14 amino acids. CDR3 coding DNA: TGTGCCAGCACCCCACGGGGGGGCGGTGAAAAACTGTTTTTT. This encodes CASTPRGGGEKLFF. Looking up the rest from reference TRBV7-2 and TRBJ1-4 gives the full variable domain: GAGVSQSPSNKVTEKGKDVELRCDPISGHTALYWYRQSLGQGLEFLIYFQGNSAPDKSGLPSDRFSAERTGGSVSTLTIQRTQQEDSAVYLCASTPRGGGEKLFFGSGTQLSVL.